The source of this T cell receptor (beta chain) is a study of blood T cell repertoires in COVID-19 (dated by TCRdb to about 2020). Background for the entire study: Collaborator samples came from the United States, Italy and Spain and covered acute and convalescent phases of COVID-19. The material from the prospective study consisted of cDNA or gDNA derived from T cells, B-cell-depleted T cells, or PBMCs. The dataset comprised deeply sampled blood TCRbeta repertoires from subjects exposed to, actively infected with, or recovered from COVID-19. The repertoires were made available in a free public database intended to serve as a resource for research on the immune response to SARS-CoV-2. Samples were obtained from the ongoing ImmuneRACE study (first 160 participants) and from some 1,300 subjects provided by 6 global collaborators. Nearly every sample came with metadata listing a de-identified subject ID, COVID-19 status, age in years and sex. Where available, HLA class I and class II types were taken from metadata supplied by the sample provider and were not determined by assay-based typing.

On this clone: Its recognized antigen is unknown. It has no much larger one-base neighbor in the sample; base qualities were not kept.

The paper's findings and limits, for the study overall: The amount of clinical and demographic metadata varied by source and participant and was provided uncurated.

Collaborating institutions collected whole blood in K2EDTA tubes following their own protocols. For TCRbeta analysis, collaborators shipped samples as frozen whole blood, isolated PBMCs, or DNA extracted from either of those sample types. The immunoSEQ Assay, a bias-controlled multiplex PCR, was used to amplify TCRbeta CDR3 regions from genomic DNA. In the source study's methods: The number of nucleated cells in each sample was estimated by amplification of reference gene primers within the assay. To quantify the absolute abundance of each unique TCRbeta CDR3 rearrangement, sequence reads were collapsed and filtered. Productive Simpson clonality was computed per sample as the square root of Simpson's diversity index over productive rearrangements. The table was pulled from immuneACCESS by TCRdb, which kept in-frame rearrangements only. Such tables lose some clones; where checked, under half of the loss comes from unresolved V genes, and the rest has no known cause. The V and J calls and clone size are taken from that table; D and trimming were inferred from the DNA. This sample is represented by hundreds of thousands of clones; approximately 86% of them were singletons. Under 0.95% of the sample is taken by the ten largest.

From the cysteine up to the phenylalanine, the CDR3 has a length of 15 residues. Only the CDR3 part of the read is kept: 45 bases, read in frame from the first base. As encoded in the germline V gene, CDR1 is KGHSH while CDR2 is LQKENI. V and J are truncated by 3 bases and 0 bases respectively, leaving an intervening sequence of 9 bases. Sequencing input: peripheral blood. The receptor comes from a woman in her twenties or thirties with acute or convalescent COVID-19. The rearranged chain carries TRBV18 and TRBJ2-1; the D gene cannot be resolved reliably. For the CDR3, the sequence is CASSPQPGSYNEQFF. The nucleotides are TGTGCCAGCTCACCCCAGCCGGGCTCCTACAATGAGCAGTTCTTC. The entire variable domain, with the stretches around the CDR3 drawn from the reference TRBV18 and TRBJ2-1 proteins, is NAGVMQNPRHLVRRRGQEARLRCSPMKGHSHVYWYRQLPEEGLKFMVYLQKENIIDESGMPKERFSAEFPKEGPSILRIQQVVRGDSAAYFCASSPQPGSYNEQFFGPGTRLTVL.